This T cell receptor beta chain was recovered during a study of T-cell reconstitution after alpha-beta-depleted transplantation in children. CDR1 is MNHEY, CDR2 SMNVEV, per germline (reference sequence). This CDR3 comprises 15 residues. Losses at the gene ends were 3 bases for V and 4 bases for J; bases not matched to a gene: 6. Preparation of the TCRbeta library used unique molecular identifiers. TCRdb re-analysed the PCR reads in MiXCR, keeping a single row per CDR3 protein. The sample comprises about 150,000 distinct CDR3 sequences, roughly 11% of which are singletons, and roughly 13% rests with the top ten. This clonotype was recorded at least ten times.

The gene calls are TRBV27 and TRBJ2-7, with 10 bases matching TRBD1. The specimen was PBMCs, collected before TCRalphabeta/CD19-depleted stem cell transplant. The sequence was collected from a boy aged 2 to 9 with acute myeloid leukemia, due to receive a stem cell transplant. The CDR3 spells CASSFKGTGAYEQYF. Written as DNA, the CDR3 is TGTGCCAGCAGTTTCAAGGGGACAGGGGCTTACGAGCAGTACTTC.